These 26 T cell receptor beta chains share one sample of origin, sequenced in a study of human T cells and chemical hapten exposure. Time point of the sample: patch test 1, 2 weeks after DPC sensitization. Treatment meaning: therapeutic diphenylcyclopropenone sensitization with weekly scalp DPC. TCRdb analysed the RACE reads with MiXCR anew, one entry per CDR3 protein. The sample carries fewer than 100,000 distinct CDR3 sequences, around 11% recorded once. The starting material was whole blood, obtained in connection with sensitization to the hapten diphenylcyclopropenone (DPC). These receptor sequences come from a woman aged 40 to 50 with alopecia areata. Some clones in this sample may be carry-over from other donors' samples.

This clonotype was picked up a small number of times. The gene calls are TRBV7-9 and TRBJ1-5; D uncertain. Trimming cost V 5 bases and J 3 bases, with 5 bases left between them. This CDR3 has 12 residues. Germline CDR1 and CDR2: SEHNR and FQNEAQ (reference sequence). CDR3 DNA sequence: TGTGCCAGCAGCCGGGACAATCAGCCCCAGCATTTT. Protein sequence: CASSRDNQPQHF.

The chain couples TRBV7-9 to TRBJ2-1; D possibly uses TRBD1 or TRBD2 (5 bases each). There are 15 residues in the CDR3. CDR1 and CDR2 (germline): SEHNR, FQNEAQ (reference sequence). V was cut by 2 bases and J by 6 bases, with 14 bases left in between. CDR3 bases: TGTGCCAGCAGCTTAAAAGGGGTAGAGGGCAATGAGCAGTTCTTC. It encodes CASSLKGVEGNEQFF.

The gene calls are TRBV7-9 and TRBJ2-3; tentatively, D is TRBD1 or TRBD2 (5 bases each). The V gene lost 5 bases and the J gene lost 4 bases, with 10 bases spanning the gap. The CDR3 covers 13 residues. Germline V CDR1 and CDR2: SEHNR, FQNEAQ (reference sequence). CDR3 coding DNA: TGTGCCAGCAGCCCCTTGGGGGCAGATACGCAGTATTTT. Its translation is CASSPLGADTQYF.

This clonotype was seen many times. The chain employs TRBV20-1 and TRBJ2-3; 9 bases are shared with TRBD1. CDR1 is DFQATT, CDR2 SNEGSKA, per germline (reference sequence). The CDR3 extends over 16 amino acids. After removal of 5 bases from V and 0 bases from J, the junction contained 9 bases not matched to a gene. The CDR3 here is CSAVPLDRGSTDTQYF. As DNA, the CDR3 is TGCAGTGCTGTCCCTCTGGACAGGGGAAGCACAGATACGCAGTATTTT.

The CDR3 region is CATVADSYEQYF. CDR3 DNA: TGTGCCACGGTAGCTGACTCCTACGAGCAGTACTTC. V usage is TRBV28 and J usage is TRBJ2-7; D unresolved. Germline V gene data show CDR1 as MDHEN and CDR2 as SYDVKM. The V gene lost 10 bases and the J gene lost 0 bases, with 10 bases spanning the gap. The CDR3 contains 12 residues.

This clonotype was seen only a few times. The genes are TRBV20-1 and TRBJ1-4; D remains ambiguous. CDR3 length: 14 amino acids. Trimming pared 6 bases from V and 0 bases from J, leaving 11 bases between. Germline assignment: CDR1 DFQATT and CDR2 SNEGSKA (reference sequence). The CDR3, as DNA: TGCAGTGCCTCGGACGGATCAACTAATGAAAAACTGTTTTTT. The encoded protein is CSASDGSTNEKLFF.

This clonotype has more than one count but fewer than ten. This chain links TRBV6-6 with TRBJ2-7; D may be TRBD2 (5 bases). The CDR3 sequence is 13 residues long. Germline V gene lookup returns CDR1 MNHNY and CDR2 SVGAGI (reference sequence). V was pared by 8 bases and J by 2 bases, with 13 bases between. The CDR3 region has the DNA TGTGCCAGCCGTTCGGGGTCCCCCTACGAGCAGTACTTC. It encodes CASRSGSPYEQYF.

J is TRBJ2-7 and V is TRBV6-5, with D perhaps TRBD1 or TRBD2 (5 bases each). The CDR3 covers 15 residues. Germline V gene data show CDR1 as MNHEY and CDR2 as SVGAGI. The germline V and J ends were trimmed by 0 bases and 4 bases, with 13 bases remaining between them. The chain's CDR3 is CASSYSSDGGYEQYF. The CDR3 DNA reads TGTGCCAGCAGTTACTCGAGCGATGGGGGATACGAGCAGTACTTC.

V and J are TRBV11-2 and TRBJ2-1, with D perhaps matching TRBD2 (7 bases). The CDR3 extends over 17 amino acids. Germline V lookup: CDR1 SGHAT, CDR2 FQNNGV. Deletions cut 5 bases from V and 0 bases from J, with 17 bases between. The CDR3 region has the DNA TGTGCCAGCAGCCCTAGGGGGGGAGCGGCCTCCTACAATGAGCAGTTCTTC. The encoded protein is CASSPRGGAASYNEQFF.

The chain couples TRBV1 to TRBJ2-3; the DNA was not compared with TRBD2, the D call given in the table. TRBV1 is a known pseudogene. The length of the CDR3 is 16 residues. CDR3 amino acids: CTSSPPREGPTDTQYF. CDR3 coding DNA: TGCACCAGCAGCCCTCCACGGGAGGGCCCCACAGATACGCAGTATTTT.

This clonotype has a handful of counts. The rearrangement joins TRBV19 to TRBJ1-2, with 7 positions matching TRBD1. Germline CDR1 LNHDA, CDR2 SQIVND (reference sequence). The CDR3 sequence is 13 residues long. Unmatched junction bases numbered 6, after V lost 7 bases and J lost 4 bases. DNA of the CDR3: TGTGCCAGTAATCGGGACAGACTCTATGGCTACACCTTC. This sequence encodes CASNRDRLYGYTF.

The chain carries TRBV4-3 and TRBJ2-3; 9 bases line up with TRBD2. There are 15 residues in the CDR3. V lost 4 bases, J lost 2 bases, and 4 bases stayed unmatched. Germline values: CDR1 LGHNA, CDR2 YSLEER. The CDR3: CASSPLAGVTDTQYF. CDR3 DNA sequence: TGCGCCAGCAGCCCCTTAGCGGGAGTCACAGATACGCAGTATTTT.

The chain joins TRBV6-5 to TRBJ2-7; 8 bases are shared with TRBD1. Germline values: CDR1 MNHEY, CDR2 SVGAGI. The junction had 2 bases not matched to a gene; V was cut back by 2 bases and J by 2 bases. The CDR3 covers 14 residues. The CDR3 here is CASSYGTGPYEQYF. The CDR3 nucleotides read TGTGCCAGCAGTTACGGGACAGGCCCCTACGAGCAGTACTTC.

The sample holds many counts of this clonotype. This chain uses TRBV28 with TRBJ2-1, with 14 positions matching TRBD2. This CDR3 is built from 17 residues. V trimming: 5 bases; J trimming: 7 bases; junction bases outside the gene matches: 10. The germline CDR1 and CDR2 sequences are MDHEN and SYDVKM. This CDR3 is CASSRLAGGFWQNEQFF. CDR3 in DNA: TGTGCCAGCAGTCGACTAGCGGGAGGGTTTTGGCAGAATGAGCAGTTCTTC.

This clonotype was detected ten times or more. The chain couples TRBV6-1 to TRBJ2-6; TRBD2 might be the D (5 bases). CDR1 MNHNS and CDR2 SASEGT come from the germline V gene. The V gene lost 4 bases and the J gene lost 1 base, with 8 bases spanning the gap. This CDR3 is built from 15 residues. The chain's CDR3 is CASSGGSSGANVLTF. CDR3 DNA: TGTGCCAGCAGTGGAGGGTCATCTGGGGCCAACGTCCTGACTTTC.

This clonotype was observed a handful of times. CDR3 DNA sequence: TGTGCCAGCAGCCTGGCCGGGGCGGGAGGGCAAGAGACCCAGTACTTC. Its protein product is CASSLAGAGGQETQYF. This chain connects TRBV3-1 to TRBJ2-5, with 9 bases fitting TRBD2. The CDR3 has 16 amino acids. With V trimmed by 4 bases and J by 2 bases, 8 bases remained unmatched. In germline, CDR1 is LGHDT, CDR2 YNNKEL (reference sequence).

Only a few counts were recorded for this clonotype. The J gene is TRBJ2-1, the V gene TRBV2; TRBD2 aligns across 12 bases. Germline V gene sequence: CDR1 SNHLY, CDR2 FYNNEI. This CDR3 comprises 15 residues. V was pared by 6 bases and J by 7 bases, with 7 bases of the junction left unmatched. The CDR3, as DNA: TGTGCCAGCAGACTAGCGGGAGGCGGTTGGAATGAGCAGTTCTTC. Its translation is CASRLAGGGWNEQFF.

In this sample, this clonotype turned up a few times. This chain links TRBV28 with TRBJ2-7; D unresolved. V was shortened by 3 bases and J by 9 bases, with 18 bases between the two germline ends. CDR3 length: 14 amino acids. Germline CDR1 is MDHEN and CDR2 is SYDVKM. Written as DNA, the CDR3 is TGTGCCAGCAGTTTCGGTTACCCTCGGGTTGTGCAGTACTTC. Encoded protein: CASSFGYPRVVQYF. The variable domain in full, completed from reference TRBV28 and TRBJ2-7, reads DVKVTQSSRYLVKRTGEKVFLECVQDMDHENMFWYRQDPGLGLRLIYFSYDVKMKEKGDIPEGYSVSREKKERFSLILESASTNQTSMYLCASSFGYPRVVQYFGPGTRLTVT.

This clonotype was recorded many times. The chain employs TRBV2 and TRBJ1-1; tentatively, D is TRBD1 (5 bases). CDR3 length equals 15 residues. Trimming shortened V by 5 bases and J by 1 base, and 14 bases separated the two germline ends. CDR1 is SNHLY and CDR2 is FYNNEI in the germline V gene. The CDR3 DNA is TGTGCCAGCAGTCTATCCCAGGGAAGGAACACTGAAGCTTTCTTT. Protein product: CASSLSQGRNTEAFF.

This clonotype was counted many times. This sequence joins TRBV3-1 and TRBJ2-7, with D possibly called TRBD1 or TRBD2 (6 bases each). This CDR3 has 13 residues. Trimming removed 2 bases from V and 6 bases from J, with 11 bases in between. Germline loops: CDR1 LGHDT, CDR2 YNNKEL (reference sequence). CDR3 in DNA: TGTGCCAGCAGCCAACTTAGGGGGGCCGAGCAGTACTTC. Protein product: CASSQLRGAEQYF.

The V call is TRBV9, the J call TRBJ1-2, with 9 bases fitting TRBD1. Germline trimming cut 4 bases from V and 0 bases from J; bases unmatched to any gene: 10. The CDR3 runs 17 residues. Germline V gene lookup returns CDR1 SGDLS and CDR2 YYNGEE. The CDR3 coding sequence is TGTGCCAGCAGCTCACGGACAGGGGCAGAGTCTAACTATGGCTACACCTTC. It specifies CASSSRTGAESNYGYTF.

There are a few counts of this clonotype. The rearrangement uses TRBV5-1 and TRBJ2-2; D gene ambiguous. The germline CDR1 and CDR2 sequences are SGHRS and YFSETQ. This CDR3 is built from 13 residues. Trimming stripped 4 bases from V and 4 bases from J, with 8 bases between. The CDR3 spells CASSPAITGELFF. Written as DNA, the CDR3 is TGCGCCAGCAGCCCCGCCATCACCGGGGAGCTGTTTTTT.

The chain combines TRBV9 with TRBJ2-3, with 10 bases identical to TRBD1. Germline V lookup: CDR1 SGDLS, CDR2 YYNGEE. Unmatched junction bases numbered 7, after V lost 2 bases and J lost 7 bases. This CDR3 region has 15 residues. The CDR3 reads CASSVGTGARNTQYF. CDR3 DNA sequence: TGTGCCAGCAGCGTCGGGACAGGGGCGAGGAATACGCAGTATTTT. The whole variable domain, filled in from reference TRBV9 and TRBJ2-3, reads DSGVTQTPKHLITATGQRVTLRCSPRSGDLSVYWYQQSLDQGLQFLIQYYNGEERAKGNILERFSAQQFPDLHSELNLSSLELGDSALYFCASSVGTGARNTQYFGPGTRLTVL.

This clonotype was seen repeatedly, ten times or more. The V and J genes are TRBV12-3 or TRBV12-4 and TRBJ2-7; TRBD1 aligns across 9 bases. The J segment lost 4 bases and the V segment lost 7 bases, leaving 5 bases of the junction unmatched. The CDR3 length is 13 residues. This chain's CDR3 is CASTGTGSYEQYF. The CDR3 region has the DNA TGTGCCAGCACCGGGACAGGGAGTTACGAGCAGTACTTC.

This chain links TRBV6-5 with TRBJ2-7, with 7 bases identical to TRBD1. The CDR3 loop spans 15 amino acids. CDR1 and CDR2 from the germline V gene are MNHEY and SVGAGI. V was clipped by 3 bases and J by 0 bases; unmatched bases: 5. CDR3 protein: CASSYGGQSSYEQYF. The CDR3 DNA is TGTGCCAGCAGTTATGGGGGACAGAGCTCCTACGAGCAGTACTTC.

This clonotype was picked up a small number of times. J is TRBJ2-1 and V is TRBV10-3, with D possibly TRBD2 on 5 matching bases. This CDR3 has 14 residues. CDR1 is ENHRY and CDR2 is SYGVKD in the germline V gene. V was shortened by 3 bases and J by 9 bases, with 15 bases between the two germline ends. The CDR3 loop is CAISDSSSSLEQFF. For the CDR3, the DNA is TGTGCCATCAGTGATTCTAGCTCCTCTCTTGAGCAGTTCTTC.